The clone carrying this T cell receptor beta chain was detected once. The V end lost 5 bases, the J end lost 2 bases, and 15 bases lay between the germline ends. CDR3 length equals 16 residues. Germline V gives CDR1 LNHDA, CDR2 SQIVND (reference sequence). The data stem from a study of naive and memory T cell subsets. Amplification of ligated cDNA took four PCR rounds with SP2 and nested alpha and beta constant primers. For blood and skin samples, reverse transcription used TCR alpha and beta constant primers. One entry per CDR3 protein results from TCRdb running MiXCR on the UMI-ligation and nested PCR reads. The sample shows around 33,000 distinct CDR3 sequences, approximately 6.7% of them seen only once. Treatment denoted: skin biopsy from PPD injection site in Mantoux-positive individual. TCR cDNA received a 3' ligated oligonucleotide that carried a UMI. Individuals with a positive Mantoux test gave biopsies from PPD-injected skin.

The receptor was derived from an adult in good health. The chain has TRBV19 and TRBJ2-2, with D hard to call. The sample consisted of skin, taken from a tuberculin skin test site. CDR3 DNA: TGTGCCAGTAGTCACCTAGGGCAGGCTAACACCGGGGAGCTGTTTTTT. It yields the protein CASSHLGQANTGELFF.